Listed here are 3 T cell receptor beta chains from one sample, sequenced in a study of tumor T cells in aggressive B-cell lymphoma. Libraries were prepared by immunoSEQ multiplex PCR; TCRdb keeps only in-frame clonotypes and omits some of them. The sample comprises about 3,300 clones, about nine tenths of which are singletons, and roughly 5% rests with the top ten. What was sequenced was tumor tissue. These receptors all stem from an adult with diffuse large B cell lymphoma.

The chain has TRBV4-2 and TRBJ1-2, with 7 bases lining up with TRBD1. Germline CDR1 and CDR2: LGHNA and YNFKEQ. CDR3 size: 16 residues. The junction had 5 bases not matched to a gene; V was cut back by 1 base and J by 0 bases. CDR3 protein: CASSQAGTATNYGYTF. As DNA, the CDR3 is TGTGCCAGCAGCCAAGCCGGGACAGCCACTAACTATGGCTACACCTTC.

The rearrangement joins TRBV6-5 to TRBJ2-1; D is possibly TRBD2 (6 bases). There are 14 residues in the CDR3. Trimming left V 9 bases short and J 0 bases short, with 12 bases between. The V gene's germline CDR1 is MNHEY and CDR2 SVGAGI. CDR3 residues: CASSDGSSYNEQFF. CDR3 DNA sequence: TGTGCCAGTTCCGACGGGAGCTCCTACAATGAGCAGTTCTTC.

This chain connects TRBV5-1 to TRBJ2-7; TRBD1 matches 8 bases. Trimming cost V 4 bases and J 3 bases; bases outside gene matches: 6. The V gene's germline CDR1 is SGHRS and CDR2 YFSETQ. This CDR3 is 14 amino acids long. The chain's CDR3 is CASSEPGQVYEQYF. For the CDR3, the DNA is TGCGCCAGCAGCGAACCGGGACAGGTCTACGAGCAGTACTTC.